The 20 T cell receptor beta chains below come from one sample, sequenced in a study of blood T cell repertoires in COVID-19. Profiled with immunoSEQ multiplex PCR; TCRdb holds only in-frame clones, not every one. This table holds approximately 30,000 clones, roughly nine tenths found once. The sequenced sample was peripheral blood. These receptors came from a human donor with active COVID-19. The donor label of this sample is uncertain.

The chain combines TRBV4-1 with TRBJ2-3, with TRBD2 matching 10 bases. The CDR3 has 16 amino acids. The V segment lost 4 bases and the J segment 10 bases; nucleotides outside the gene matches: 14. The V gene's germline CDR1 is MGHRA and CDR2 YSYEKL. CDR3 amino acids: CASSPMASGSNAAQYF. CDR3 nucleotide sequence: TGCGCCAGCAGCCCAATGGCTAGCGGGAGTAATGCCGCGCAGTATTTT.

V and J are TRBV6-6 and TRBJ1-2; 10 bases are a match to TRBD1. This CDR3 contains 13 residues. The V and J ends lost 6 bases and 8 bases, in that order; junction bases with no gene match: 6. Germline assignment: CDR1 MNHNY and CDR2 SVGAGI (reference sequence). This chain's CDR3 is CASSSGQGHGYTF. In nucleotides, the CDR3 is TGTGCCAGCAGCTCGGGACAGGGGCACGGCTACACCTTC.

CDR3 nucleotides: TGTGCCAGCAGTTACCGCATTGAGTCAGAGACCCAGTACTTC. Encoded protein: CASSYRIESETQYF. This chain uses TRBV6-7 with TRBJ2-5; no firm D call. TRBV6-7 is marked as an open reading frame, function uncertain. Between the trimmed V and J ends, which lost 2 bases and 4 bases, there was a span of 11 bases. The CDR3 covers 14 residues.

This clone was detected once. The chain joins TRBV6-6 to TRBJ2-2; D is perhaps TRBD2 (6 bases). The germline CDR1 and CDR2 sequences are MNHNY and SVGAGI (reference sequence). This CDR3 region has 14 residues. The germline V and J ends were trimmed by 6 bases and 5 bases, with 13 bases remaining between them. In nucleotides, the CDR3 is TGTGCCAGCAGCGGGACTCGGAATACCGGGGAGCTGTTTTTT. Translated, it gives CASSGTRNTGELFF.

This clone was recorded only once. The gene calls are TRBV27 and TRBJ2-3; no reliable D call. The length of the CDR3 is 11 residues. From germline, CDR1 is MNHEY and CDR2 SMNVEV (reference sequence). V was pared by 5 bases and J by 5 bases, with 5 bases between. The CDR3 protein is CASSTGDTQYF. DNA of the CDR3: TGTGCCAGCAGTACCGGAGATACGCAGTATTTT.

This rearrangement joins TRBV29-1 to TRBJ1-2, with D maybe TRBD1 (6 bases). From germline, CDR1 is SQVTM and CDR2 ANQGSEA. Trimming shortened V by 7 bases and J by 0 bases, and 9 bases separated the two germline ends. This CDR3 comprises 12 residues. The DNA of the CDR3 is TGCAGCGGTGGGACAACTAACTATGGCTACACCTTC. Translating gives CSGGTTNYGYTF.

The chain joins TRBV19 to TRBJ1-5, with D tentatively TRBD1 (5 bases). This CDR3 is built from 17 residues. With 2 bases removed from V and 0 bases from J, the gap between germline ends came to 14 bases. Germline values: CDR1 LNHDA, CDR2 SQIVND (reference sequence). CDR3 protein: CASSILRDWYSNQPQHF. The CDR3 DNA sequence: TGTGCCAGTAGTATACTCAGGGACTGGTATAGCAATCAGCCCCAGCATTTT.

V usage is TRBV7-9 and J usage is TRBJ2-1; 11 positions agree with TRBD2. This CDR3 is 16 amino acids long. Germline V gene sequence: CDR1 SEHNR, CDR2 FQNEAQ (reference sequence). The ends lost 5 bases at V and 6 bases at J; junction bases unmatched: 9. CDR3 coding DNA: TGTGCCAGCAGCCAAACCGGGACTAGCGGTTTCAATGAGCAGTTCTTC. It translates to CASSQTGTSGFNEQFF.

The gene calls are TRBV30 and TRBJ2-7, with 11 bases that match TRBD2. The CDR3 consists of 15 residues. V shed 3 bases, J shed 4 bases, and the junction held 8 bases outside the gene matches. Germline CDR1 reads GTSNPN; CDR2 reads SVGIG (reference sequence). CDR3 coding DNA: TGTGCCTGGAGCGATGGCGGGACTAGCGGTTACGAGCAGTACTTC. This codes for CAWSDGGTSGYEQYF.

This rearrangement joins TRBV19 to TRBJ2-5, with D tentatively TRBD1 (5 bases). V shed 8 bases and J shed 2 bases, with 12 bases lying between them. The CDR3 is 13 amino acids. CDR1 and CDR2 (germline): LNHDA, SQIVND (reference sequence). The CDR3 spells CASGSQGQETQYF. Here the CDR3 DNA reads TGTGCCAGTGGATCCCAGGGACAAGAGACCCAGTACTTC.

In nucleotides, the CDR3 is TGCGCCAGCAGTGTTCAGACAGGGGGGCGGAATCAGCCCCAGCATTTT. It translates to CASSVQTGGRNQPQHF. V and J are TRBV10-1 and TRBJ1-5; 9 bases are a match to TRBD1. The CDR3 runs to 16 residues. The V gene end was trimmed by 4 bases and the J gene end by 4 bases; junction bases not matched to a gene: 8. CDR1 and CDR2 from the germline V gene are WNHNN and SYGVQD (reference sequence).

The chain links TRBV27 to TRBJ2-5; 9 bases line up with TRBD1. The CDR3 covers 14 residues. Germline-derived CDR1 and CDR2 are MNHEY and SMNVEV (reference sequence). J was trimmed by 2 bases and V by 6 bases; bases with no gene match: 4. CDR3 loop: CASSRGQGQETQYF. For the CDR3, the DNA is TGTGCCAGCAGCCGCGGACAGGGGCAAGAGACCCAGTACTTC.

The rearrangement uses TRBV10-2 and TRBJ2-3, with 11 nucleotides matching TRBD2. In germline, CDR1 is WSHSY, CDR2 SAAADI. Losses at the gene ends were 6 bases for V and 6 bases for J; bases not matched to a gene: 5. The CDR3 extends over 14 amino acids. CDR3: CASSFSGGADTQYF. CDR3 coding DNA: TGCGCCAGCAGCTTTAGCGGGGGGGCTGATACGCAGTATTTT.

This rearrangement joins TRBV9 to TRBJ2-5; D gene uncertain. This CDR3 is built from 13 residues. Trimming left V 3 bases short and J 4 bases short, with 10 bases between. Germline loops: CDR1 SGDLS, CDR2 YYNGEE. The CDR3 DNA reads TGTGCCAGCAGCGGACTCGTGGGAGAGACCCAGTACTTC. Its translation is CASSGLVGETQYF.

The gene calls are TRBV10-1 and TRBJ2-5; TRBD2 is a possible D gene (5 bases). The CDR3 runs 13 residues. From germline, CDR1 is WNHNN and CDR2 SYGVQD (reference sequence). V gave up 2 bases and J gave up 5 bases, with 9 bases separating them. The CDR3 DNA follows: TGCGCCAGCAGTGAGCGGAGGAGGGAGACCCAGTACTTC. This encodes CASSERRRETQYF.

This chain connects TRBV9 to TRBJ2-5, with 8 bases aligning to TRBD2. V dropped 1 base and J dropped 0; count of bases not matched to a gene: 5. Germline CDR1 SGDLS, CDR2 YYNGEE. This CDR3 is built from 16 residues. The CDR3, as DNA: TGTGCCAGCAGCGTAAGTGTCGGGGGGGACCAAGAGACCCAGTACTTC. Encoded protein: CASSVSVGGDQETQYF.

The chain uses TRBV3-1 (or the pseudogene TRBV3-2) and TRBJ2-5; D ambiguous. This CDR3 has 12 residues. Trimming cost V 3 bases and J 5 bases, with 7 bases left between them. Germline V gene sequence: CDR1 LGHDT, CDR2 YNNKEL (reference sequence). The CDR3: CASSHNWETQYF. The CDR3 bases are TGTGCCAGCAGCCATAACTGGGAGACCCAGTACTTC.

This clone was counted between two and nine times. The CDR3 coding sequence is TGTGCCAGCAGCTTAACAGGGGTTGTAGAGACCCAGTACTTC. It encodes CASSLTGVVETQYF. This chain links TRBV11-3 with TRBJ2-5; the match to TRBD1 covers 7 bases. Per the germline V gene, CDR1 is SGHNT and CDR2 is YENEEA. The CDR3 sequence is 14 residues long. The junction had 4 bases not matched to a gene; V was cut back by 2 bases and J by 4 bases.

The chain uses TRBV7-9 and TRBJ2-7; possible D gene TRBD1, 5 bases. The CDR3 consists of 11 residues. CDR1 SEHNR and CDR2 FQNEAQ come from the germline V gene (reference sequence). V lost 5 bases, J lost 4 bases, and 6 bases lay in between. CDR3 nucleotide sequence: TGTGCCAGCAGCCCAGGGTACGAGCAGTACTTC. As protein: CASSPGYEQYF.

V usage is TRBV4-1 and J usage is TRBJ2-1; 10 nucleotides line up with TRBD2. V lost 0 bases, J lost 4 bases, and 3 bases stayed unmatched. This CDR3 region has 16 residues. Germline CDR1 and CDR2: MGHRA and YSYEKL. CDR3 nucleotide sequence: TGCGCCAGCAGCCAAGATGATAGCGGGGGGTACAATGAGCAGTTCTTC. Protein product: CASSQDDSGGYNEQFF.